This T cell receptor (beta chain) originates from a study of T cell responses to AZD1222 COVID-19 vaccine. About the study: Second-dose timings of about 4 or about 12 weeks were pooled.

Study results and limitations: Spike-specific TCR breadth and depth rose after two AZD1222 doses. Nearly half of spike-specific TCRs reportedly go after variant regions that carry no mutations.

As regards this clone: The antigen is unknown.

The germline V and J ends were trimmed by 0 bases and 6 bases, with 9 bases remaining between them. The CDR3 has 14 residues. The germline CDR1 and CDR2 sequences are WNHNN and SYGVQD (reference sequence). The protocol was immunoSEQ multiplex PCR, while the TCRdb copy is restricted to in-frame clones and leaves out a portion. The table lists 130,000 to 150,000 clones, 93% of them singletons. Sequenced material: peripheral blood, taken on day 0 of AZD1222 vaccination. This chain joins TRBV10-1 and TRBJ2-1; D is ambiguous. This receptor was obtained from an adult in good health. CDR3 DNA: TGCGCCAGCAGTGAGTCCCGAGCTTCCAATGAGCAGTTCTTC. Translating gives CASSESRASNEQFF.